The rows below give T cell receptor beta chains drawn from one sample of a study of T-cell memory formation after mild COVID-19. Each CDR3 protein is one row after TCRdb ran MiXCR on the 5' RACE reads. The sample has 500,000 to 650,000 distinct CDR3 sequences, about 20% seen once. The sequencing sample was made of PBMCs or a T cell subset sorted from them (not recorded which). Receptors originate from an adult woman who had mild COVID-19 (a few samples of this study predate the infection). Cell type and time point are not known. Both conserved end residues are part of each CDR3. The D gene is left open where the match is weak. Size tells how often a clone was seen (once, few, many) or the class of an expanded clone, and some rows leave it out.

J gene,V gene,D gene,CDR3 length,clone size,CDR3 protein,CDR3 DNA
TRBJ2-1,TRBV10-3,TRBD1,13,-,CAISGTGKDEQFF,TGTGCCATCAGCGGGACAGGGAAAGATGAGCAGTTCTTC
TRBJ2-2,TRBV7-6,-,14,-,CASSLSEGSGELFF,TGTGCCAGCAGCTTGAGTGAGGGTTCCGGGGAGCTGTTTTTT
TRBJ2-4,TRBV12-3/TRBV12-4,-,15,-,CASSLSGWGLNIQYF,TGTGCCAGCAGTTTATCAGGTTGGGGGTTAAACATTCAGTACTTC
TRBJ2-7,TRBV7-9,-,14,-,CASSPRDIAYEQYF,TGTGCCAGCAGCCCTAGAGACATCGCCTACGAGCAGTACTTC
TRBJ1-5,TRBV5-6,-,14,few,CASNSGGGNQPQHF,TGTGCCAGCAACTCAGGAGGAGGCAATCAGCCCCAGCATTTT
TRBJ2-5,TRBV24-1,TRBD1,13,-,CATRPGQQETQYF,TGTGCCACCCGACCGGGACAGCAAGAGACCCAGTACTTC
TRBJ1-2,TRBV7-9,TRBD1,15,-,CASSSQSGTGYGYTF,TGTGCCAGCAGCTCCCAATCCGGGACAGGGTATGGCTACACCTTC
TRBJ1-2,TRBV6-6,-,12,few,CASGGSSHGYTF,TGTGCCAGCGGCGGGTCTTCTCATGGCTACACCTTC
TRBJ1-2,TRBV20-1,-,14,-,CSARDAGSLRGYTF,TGCAGTGCTAGAGACGCCGGGAGTTTGAGAGGCTACACCTTC
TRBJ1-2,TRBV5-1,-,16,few,CASSLGSASQNYGYTF,TGCGCCAGCAGCTTGGGTAGCGCCTCTCAAAACTATGGCTACACCTTC
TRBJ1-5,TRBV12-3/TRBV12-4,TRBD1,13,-,CASSSGQNQPQHF,TGTGCCAGCAGTTCGGGACAGAATCAGCCCCAGCATTTT
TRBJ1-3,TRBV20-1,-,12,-,CSAPGHGNTIYF,TGCAGTGCACCGGGACACGGAAACACCATATATTTT
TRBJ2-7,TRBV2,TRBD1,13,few,CAIHRDSLYEQYF,TGTGCCATCCACCGGGACAGCCTCTACGAGCAGTACTTC
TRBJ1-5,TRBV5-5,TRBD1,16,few,CASSWSGTGVSQPQHF,TGTGCCAGCAGCTGGAGTGGGACAGGGGTTTCTCAGCCCCAGCATTTT
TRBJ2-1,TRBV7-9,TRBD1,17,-,CASSLGGAGGVWDEQFF,TGTGCCAGCAGCTTAGGAGGTGCAGGGGGAGTCTGGGATGAGCAGTTCTTC
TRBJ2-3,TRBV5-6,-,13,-,CASSFGGRDTQYF,TGTGCCAGCAGCTTTGGGGGCAGGGATACGCAGTATTTT
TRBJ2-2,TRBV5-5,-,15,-,CASSFLGSGTGELFF,TGTGCCAGCAGCTTCCTAGGTTCGGGAACCGGGGAGCTGTTTTTT
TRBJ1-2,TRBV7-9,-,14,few,CASSLEGPYYGYTF,TGTGCCAGCAGCTTAGAGGGACCTTACTATGGCTACACCTTC
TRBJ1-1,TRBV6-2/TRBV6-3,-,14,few,CASRPRGPNTEAFF,TGTGCCAGCAGACCGAGGGGACCGAACACTGAAGCTTTCTTT
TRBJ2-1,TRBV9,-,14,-,CASSVANALDEQFF,TGTGCCAGCAGCGTAGCTAATGCCCTGGATGAGCAGTTCTTC
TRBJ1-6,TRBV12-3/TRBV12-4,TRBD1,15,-,CASRDGTGTYSPLHF,TGTGCCAGCAGAGACGGGACAGGGACCTATTCACCCCTCCACTTT
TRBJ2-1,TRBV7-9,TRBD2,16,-,CASSPLMSGSYNEQFF,TGTGCCAGCAGCCCCCTTATGAGCGGGAGCTACAATGAGCAGTTCTTC
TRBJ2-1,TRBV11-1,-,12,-,CASSLGDLEQFF,TGTGCCAGCAGCTTAGGGGACCTAGAGCAGTTCTTC
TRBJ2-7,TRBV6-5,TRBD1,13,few,CASSYHNRGEQYF,TGTGCCAGCAGTTATCATAACAGGGGAGAGCAGTACTTC
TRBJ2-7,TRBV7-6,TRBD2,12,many,CASSSGGGEQYF,TGTGCCAGCAGCTCGGGGGGAGGCGAGCAGTACTTC
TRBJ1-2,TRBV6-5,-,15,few,CASSYSTGPIYGYTF,TGTGCCAGCAGTTACTCGACAGGCCCAATCTATGGCTACACCTTC
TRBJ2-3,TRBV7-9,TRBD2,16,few,CASSLSGTSTTDTQYF,TGTGCCAGCAGCTTATCCGGGACTAGCACCACAGATACGCAGTATTTT
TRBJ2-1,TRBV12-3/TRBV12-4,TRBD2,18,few,CASSPRPGLAGVGNEQFF,TGTGCCAGCAGCCCTCGCCCCGGACTAGCGGGAGTGGGGAATGAGCAGTTCTTC
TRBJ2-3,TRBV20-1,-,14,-,CSLFGGAETDTQYF,TGCAGCCTTTTCGGAGGGGCGGAAACAGATACGCAGTATTTT
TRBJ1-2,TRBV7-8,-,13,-,CASSLRINYGYTF,TGTGCCAGCAGCTTACGGATTAACTATGGCTACACCTTC
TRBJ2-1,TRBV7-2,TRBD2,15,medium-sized,CASSSTSGQYNEQFF,TGTGCCAGCAGCTCGACTAGCGGGCAGTACAATGAGCAGTTCTTC
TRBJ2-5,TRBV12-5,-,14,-,CASGPLGVGETQYF,TGTGCTAGTGGTCCCCTGGGGGTTGGGGAGACCCAGTACTTC
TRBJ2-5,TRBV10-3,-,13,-,CAINSDTQETQYF,TGTGCCATCAATTCTGATACTCAAGAGACCCAGTACTTC
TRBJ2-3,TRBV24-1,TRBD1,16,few,CATSDTRGLGTDTQYF,TGTGCCACCAGTGATACCAGGGGGTTAGGCACAGATACGCAGTATTTT
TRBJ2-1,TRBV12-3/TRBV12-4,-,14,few,CASSPLAYRNEQFF,TGTGCCAGCAGTCCTCTAGCGTATCGCAATGAGCAGTTCTTC
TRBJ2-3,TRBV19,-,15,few,CASSMDFTGSDTQYF,TGTGCCAGTAGTATGGACTTTACAGGGTCAGATACGCAGTATTTT
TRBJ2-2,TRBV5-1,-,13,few,CASGPWGDRELFF,TGCGCCAGCGGCCCATGGGGGGATCGGGAGCTGTTTTTT
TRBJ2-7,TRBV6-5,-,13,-,CASSPGVKGPQYF,TGTGCCAGCAGCCCCGGGGTGAAGGGCCCGCAGTACTTC
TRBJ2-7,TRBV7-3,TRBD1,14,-,CASSLDRGIYEQYF,TGTGCCAGCAGCTTAGACAGGGGGATCTACGAGCAGTACTTC
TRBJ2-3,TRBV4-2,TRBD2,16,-,CASSHKGLGYTDTQYF,TGTGCCAGCAGCCACAAAGGACTAGGATACACAGATACGCAGTATTTT
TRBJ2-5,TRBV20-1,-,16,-,CSANRGMAERRETQYF,TGCAGTGCTAATAGGGGGATGGCGGAGAGGAGGGAGACCCAGTACTTC